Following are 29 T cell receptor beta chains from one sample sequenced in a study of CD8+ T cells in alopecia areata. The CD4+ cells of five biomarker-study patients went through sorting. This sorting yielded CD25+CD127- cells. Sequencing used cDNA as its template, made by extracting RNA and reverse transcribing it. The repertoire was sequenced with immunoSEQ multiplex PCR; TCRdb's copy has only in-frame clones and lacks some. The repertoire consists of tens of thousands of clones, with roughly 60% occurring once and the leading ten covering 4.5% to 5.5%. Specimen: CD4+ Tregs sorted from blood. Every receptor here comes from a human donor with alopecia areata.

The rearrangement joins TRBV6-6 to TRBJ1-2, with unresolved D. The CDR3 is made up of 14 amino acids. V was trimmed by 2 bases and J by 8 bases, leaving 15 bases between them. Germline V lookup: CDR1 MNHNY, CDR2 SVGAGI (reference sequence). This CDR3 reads CASSYTDGAMGYTF. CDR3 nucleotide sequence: TGTGCCAGCAGTTACACGGACGGAGCTATGGGCTACACCTTC.

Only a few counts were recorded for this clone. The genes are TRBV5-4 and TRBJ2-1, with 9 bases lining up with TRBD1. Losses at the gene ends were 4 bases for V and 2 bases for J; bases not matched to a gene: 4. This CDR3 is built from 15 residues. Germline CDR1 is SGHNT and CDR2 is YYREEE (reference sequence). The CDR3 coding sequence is TGTGCCAGCAGCGAGGGACAGGGTACCTACAATGAGCAGTTCTTC. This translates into CASSEGQGTYNEQFF.

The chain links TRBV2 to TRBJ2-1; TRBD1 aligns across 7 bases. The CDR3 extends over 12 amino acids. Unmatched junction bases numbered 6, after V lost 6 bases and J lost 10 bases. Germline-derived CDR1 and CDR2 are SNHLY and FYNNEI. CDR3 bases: TGTGCCAGCAGGCGTACAGGGGTGGAGCAGTTCTTC. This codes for CASRRTGVEQFF.

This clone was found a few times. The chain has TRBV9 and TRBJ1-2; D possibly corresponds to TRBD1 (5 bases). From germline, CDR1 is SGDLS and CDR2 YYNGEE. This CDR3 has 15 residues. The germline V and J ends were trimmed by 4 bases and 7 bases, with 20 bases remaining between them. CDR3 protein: CASSPGRRLGGGYTF. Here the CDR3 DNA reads TGTGCCAGCAGCCCCGGACGTCGGCTCGGGGGTGGCTACACCTTC. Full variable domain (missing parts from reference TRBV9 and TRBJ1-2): DSGVTQTPKHLITATGQRVTLRCSPRSGDLSVYWYQQSLDQGLQFLIQYYNGEERAKGNILERFSAQQFPDLHSELNLSSLELGDSALYFCASSPGRRLGGGYTFGSGTRLTVV.

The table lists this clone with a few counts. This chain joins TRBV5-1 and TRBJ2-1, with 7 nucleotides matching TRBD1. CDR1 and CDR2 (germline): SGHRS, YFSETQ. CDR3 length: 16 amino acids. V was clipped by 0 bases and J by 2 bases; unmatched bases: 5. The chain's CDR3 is CASSLAGGHTYNEQFF. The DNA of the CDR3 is TGCGCCAGCAGCTTGGCAGGGGGACATACCTACAATGAGCAGTTCTTC. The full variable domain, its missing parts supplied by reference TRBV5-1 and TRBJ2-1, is KAGVTQTPRYLIKTRGQQVTLSCSPISGHRSVSWYQQTPGQGLQFLFEYFSETQRNKGNFPGRFSGRQFSNSRSEMNVSTLELGDSALYLCASSLAGGHTYNEQFFGPGTRLTVL.

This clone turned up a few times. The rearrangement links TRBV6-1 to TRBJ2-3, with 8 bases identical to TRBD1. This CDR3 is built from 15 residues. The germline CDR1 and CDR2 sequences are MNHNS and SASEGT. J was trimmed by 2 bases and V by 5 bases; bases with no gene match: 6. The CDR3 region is CASSQTGAYTDTQYF. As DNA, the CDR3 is TGTGCCAGCAGTCAGACAGGGGCGTACACAGATACGCAGTATTTT.

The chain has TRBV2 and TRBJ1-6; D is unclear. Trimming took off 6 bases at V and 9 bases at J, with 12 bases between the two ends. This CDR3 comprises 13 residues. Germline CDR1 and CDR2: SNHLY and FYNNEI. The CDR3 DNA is TGTGCCAGCAGCTATACGGGCGGTTCACCCCTCCACTTT. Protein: CASSYTGGSPLHF.

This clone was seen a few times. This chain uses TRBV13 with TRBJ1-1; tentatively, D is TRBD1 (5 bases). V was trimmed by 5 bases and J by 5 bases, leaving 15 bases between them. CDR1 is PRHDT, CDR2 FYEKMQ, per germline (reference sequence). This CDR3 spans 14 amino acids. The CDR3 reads CASSQGNRWTEAFF. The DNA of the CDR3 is TGTGCCAGCAGCCAGGGTAATCGGTGGACTGAAGCTTTCTTT. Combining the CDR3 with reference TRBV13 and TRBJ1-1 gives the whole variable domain AAGVIQSPRHLIKEKRETATLKCYPIPRHDTVYWYQQGPGQDPQFLISFYEKMQSDKGSIPDRFSAQQFSDYHSELNMSSLELGDSALYFCASSQGNRWTEAFFGQGTRLTVV.

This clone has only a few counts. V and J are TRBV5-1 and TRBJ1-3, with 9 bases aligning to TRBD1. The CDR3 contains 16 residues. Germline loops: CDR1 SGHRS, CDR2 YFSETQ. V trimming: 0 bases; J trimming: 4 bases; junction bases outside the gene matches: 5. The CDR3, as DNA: TGCGCCAGCAGCTTGGACGACAGGGGGACCGGAAACACCATATATTTT. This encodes CASSLDDRGTGNTIYF.

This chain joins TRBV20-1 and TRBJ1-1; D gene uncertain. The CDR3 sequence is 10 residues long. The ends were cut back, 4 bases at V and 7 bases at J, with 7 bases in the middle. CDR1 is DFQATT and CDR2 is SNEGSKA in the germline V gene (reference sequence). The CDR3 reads CSAMWGEAFF. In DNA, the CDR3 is TGCAGTGCTATGTGGGGTGAAGCTTTCTTT.

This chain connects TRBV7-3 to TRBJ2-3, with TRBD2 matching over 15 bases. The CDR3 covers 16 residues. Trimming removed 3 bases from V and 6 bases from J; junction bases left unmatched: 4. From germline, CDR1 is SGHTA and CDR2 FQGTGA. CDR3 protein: CASSFGTSGGLDTQYF. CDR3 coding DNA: TGTGCCAGCAGCTTTGGGACTAGCGGGGGGCTGGATACGCAGTATTTT.

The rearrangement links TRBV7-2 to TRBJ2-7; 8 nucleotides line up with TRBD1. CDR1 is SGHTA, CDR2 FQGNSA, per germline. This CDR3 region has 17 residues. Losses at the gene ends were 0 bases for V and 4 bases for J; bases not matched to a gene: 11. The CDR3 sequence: CASSLAPTGVGGYEQYF. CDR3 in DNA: TGTGCCAGCAGCTTAGCGCCGACAGGGGTTGGAGGATACGAGCAGTACTTC.

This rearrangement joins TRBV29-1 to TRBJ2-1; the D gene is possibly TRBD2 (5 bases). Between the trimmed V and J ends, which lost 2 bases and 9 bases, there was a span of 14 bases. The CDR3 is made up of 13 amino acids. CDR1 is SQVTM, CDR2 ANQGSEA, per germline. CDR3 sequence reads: CSVELGRRVEQFF. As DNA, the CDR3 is TGCAGCGTTGAACTCGGGCGGCGGGTTGAGCAGTTCTTC.

The CDR3 is CASSRQGPLSYEQYF. CDR3 bases: TGTGCCAGCAGCCGACAGGGGCCACTATCCTACGAGCAGTACTTC. This chain links TRBV6-5 with TRBJ2-7; TRBD1 matches at 8 bases. The CDR3 contains 15 residues. Looked up from germline, CDR1 is MNHEY and CDR2 is SVGAGI. V shed 6 bases and J 1 base; nucleotides not matched to a gene: 8.

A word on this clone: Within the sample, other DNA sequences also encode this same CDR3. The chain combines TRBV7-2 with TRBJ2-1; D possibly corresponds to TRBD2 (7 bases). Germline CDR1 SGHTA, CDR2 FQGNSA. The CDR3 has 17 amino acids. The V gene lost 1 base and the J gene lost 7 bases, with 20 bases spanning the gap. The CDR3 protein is CASSLDRGSWGRNEQFF. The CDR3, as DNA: TGTGCCAGCAGCTTAGACCGCGGGAGTTGGGGGCGGAATGAGCAGTTCTTC. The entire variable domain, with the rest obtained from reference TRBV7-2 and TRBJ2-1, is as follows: GAGVSQSPSNKVTEKGKDVELRCDPISGHTALYWYRQSLGQGLEFLIYFQGNSAPDKSGLPSDRFSAERTGGSVSTLTIQRTQQEDSAVYLCASSLDRGSWGRNEQFFGPGTRLTVL.

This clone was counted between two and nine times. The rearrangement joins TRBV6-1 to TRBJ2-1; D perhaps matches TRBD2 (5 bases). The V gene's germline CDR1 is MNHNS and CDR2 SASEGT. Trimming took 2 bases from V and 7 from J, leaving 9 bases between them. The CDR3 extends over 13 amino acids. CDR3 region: CASSELRGNEQFF. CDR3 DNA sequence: TGTGCCAGCAGTGAATTACGGGGAAATGAGCAGTTCTTC.

CDR3 loop: CASMERGGTDTQYF. For the CDR3, the DNA is TGTGCCAGCATGGAGCGGGGCGGCACAGATACGCAGTATTTT. The chain recombines TRBV6-5 with TRBJ2-3; 7 nucleotides match TRBD2. The CDR3 has 14 amino acids. Trimming cost V 7 bases and J 1 base; bases outside gene matches: 5. CDR1 is MNHEY and CDR2 is SVGAGI in the germline V gene.

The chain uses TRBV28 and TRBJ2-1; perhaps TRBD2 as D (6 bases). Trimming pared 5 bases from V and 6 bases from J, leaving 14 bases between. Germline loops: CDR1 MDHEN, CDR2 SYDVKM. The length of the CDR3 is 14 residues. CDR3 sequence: CASSRPGTFNEQFF. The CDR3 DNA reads TGTGCCAGCAGTCGGCCCGGGACTTTCAATGAGCAGTTCTTC.

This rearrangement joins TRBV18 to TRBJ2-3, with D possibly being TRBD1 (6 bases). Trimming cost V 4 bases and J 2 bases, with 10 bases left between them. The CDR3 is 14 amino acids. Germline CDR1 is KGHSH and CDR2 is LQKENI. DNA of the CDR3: TGTGCCAGCTCACGGGGGCGAGCCACAGATACGCAGTATTTT. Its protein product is CASSRGRATDTQYF.

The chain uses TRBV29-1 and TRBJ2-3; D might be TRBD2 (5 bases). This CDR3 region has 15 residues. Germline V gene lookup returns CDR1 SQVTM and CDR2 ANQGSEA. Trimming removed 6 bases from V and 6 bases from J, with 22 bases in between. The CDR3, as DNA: TGCAGCGTCGATGACTGGACTCCCCGTATCGATACGCAGTATTTT. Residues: CSVDDWTPRIDTQYF.

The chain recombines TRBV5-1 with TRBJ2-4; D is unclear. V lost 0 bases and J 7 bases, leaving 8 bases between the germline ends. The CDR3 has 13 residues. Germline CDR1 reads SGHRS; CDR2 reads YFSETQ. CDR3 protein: CASSLGSRNIQYF. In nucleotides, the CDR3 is TGCGCCAGCAGCTTGGGCTCCAGGAACATTCAGTACTTC. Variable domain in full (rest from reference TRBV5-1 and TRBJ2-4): KAGVTQTPRYLIKTRGQQVTLSCSPISGHRSVSWYQQTPGQGLQFLFEYFSETQRNKGNFPGRFSGRQFSNSRSEMNVSTLELGDSALYLCASSLGSRNIQYFGAGTRLSVL.

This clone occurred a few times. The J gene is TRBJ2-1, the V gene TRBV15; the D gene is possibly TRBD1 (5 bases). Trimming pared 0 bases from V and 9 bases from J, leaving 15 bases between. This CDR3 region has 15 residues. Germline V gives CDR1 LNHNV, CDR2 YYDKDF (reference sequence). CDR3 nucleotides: TGTGCCACCAGCAGAGATCGCACGCAGGGCCGTGAGCAGTTCTTC. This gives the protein CATSRDRTQGREQFF.

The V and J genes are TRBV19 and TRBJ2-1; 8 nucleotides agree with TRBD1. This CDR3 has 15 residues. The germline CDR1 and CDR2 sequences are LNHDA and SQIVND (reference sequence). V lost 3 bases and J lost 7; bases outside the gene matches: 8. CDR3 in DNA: TGTGCCAGTAGTATTGGGACAGGTGTTGGGAATGAGCAGTTCTTC. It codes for CASSIGTGVGNEQFF. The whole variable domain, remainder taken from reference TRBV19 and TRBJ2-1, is DGGITQSPKYLFRKEGQNVTLSCEQNLNHDAMYWYRQDPGQGLRLIYYSQIVNDFQKGDIAEGYSVSREKKESFPLTVTSAQKNPTAFYLCASSIGTGVGNEQFFGPGTRLTVL.

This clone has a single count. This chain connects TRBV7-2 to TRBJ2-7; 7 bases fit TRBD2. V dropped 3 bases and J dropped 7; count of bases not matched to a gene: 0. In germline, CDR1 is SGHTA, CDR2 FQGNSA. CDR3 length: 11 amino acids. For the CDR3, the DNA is TGTGCCAGCAGCTTTAGCGGGGAGCAGTACTTC. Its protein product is CASSFSGEQYF.

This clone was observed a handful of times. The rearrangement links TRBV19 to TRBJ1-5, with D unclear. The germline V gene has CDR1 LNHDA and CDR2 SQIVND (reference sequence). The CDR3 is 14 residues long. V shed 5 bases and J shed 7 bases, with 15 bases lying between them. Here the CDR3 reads CASSEGQDGQPQHF. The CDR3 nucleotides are TGTGCCAGTAGTGAAGGTCAGGACGGCCAGCCCCAGCATTTT.

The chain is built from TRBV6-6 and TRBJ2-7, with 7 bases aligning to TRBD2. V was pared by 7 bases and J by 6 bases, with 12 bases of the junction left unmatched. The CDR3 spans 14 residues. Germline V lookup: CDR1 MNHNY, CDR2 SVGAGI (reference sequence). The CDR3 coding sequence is TGTGCCAGCACCCAGCGGGGTAACCTTGTCGAGCAGTACTTC. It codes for CASTQRGNLVEQYF.

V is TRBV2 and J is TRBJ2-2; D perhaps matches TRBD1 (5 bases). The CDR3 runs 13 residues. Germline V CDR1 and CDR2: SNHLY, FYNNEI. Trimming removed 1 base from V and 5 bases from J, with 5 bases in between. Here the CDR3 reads CASSEEGTGELFF. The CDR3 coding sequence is TGTGCCAGCAGTGAAGAGGGGACCGGGGAGCTGTTTTTT.

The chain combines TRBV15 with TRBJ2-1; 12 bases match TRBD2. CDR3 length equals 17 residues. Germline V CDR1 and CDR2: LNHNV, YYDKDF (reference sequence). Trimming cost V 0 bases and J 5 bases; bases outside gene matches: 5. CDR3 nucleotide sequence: TGTGCCACCAGCAGAGATGGTTGGACTAGCGGGGACAATGAGCAGTTCTTC. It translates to CATSRDGWTSGDNEQFF.

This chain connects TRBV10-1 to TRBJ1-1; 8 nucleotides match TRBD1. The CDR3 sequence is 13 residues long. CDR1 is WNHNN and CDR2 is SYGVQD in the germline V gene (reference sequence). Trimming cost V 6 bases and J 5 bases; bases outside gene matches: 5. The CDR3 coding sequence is TGCGCCAGCAGCTACAGGGGGAGGACTGAAGCTTTCTTT. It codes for CASSYRGRTEAFF.